Listed here are 23 T cell receptor beta chains from one sample, sequenced in a study of beta chain features in type 1 diabetes. All of the isolated RNA was reverse transcribed, so expressed TCRB transcripts were sequenced. Clones were read by immunoSEQ multiplex PCR, and TCRdb kept only the in-frame ones, dropping some. The sample records tens of thousands of clones, approximately 32% being singletons. The specimen was stem cell memory CD4+ T cells from blood. Receptors were obtained from a woman aged 18-29 years in good health.

This chain connects TRBV7-3 to TRBJ1-2; D is possibly TRBD1 (6 bases). Germline CDR1 reads SGHTA; CDR2 reads FQGTGA. The V gene lost 5 bases and the J gene lost 4 bases, with 14 bases spanning the gap. CDR3 length: 14 amino acids. The CDR3 here is CASSEQGTGYGYTF. CDR3 sequence (DNA): TGTGCCAGCAGCGAACAGGGTACTGGCTATGGCTACACCTTC.

The chain employs TRBV7-2 and TRBJ1-5; 7 nucleotides line up with TRBD1. This CDR3 has 15 residues. Trimming took 5 bases from V and 2 from J; bases not matched to a gene: 6. Germline V gene data show CDR1 as SGHTA and CDR2 as FQGNSA. The CDR3 nucleotides are TGTGCCAGCAGCACACGACAGGGTGGCAATCAGCCCCAGCATTTT. Its protein product is CASSTRQGGNQPQHF. Based on the CDR3 plus reference TRBV7-2 and TRBJ1-5, the full variable domain is GAGVSQSPSNKVTEKGKDVELRCDPISGHTALYWYRQSLGQGLEFLIYFQGNSAPDKSGLPSDRFSAERTGGSVSTLTIQRTQQEDSAVYLCASSTRQGGNQPQHFGDGTRLSIL.

This sequence joins TRBV19 and TRBJ2-5; 14 bases line up with TRBD2. The CDR3 extends over 19 amino acids. Trimming removed 3 bases from V and 5 bases from J; junction bases left unmatched: 14. Germline CDR1 is LNHDA and CDR2 is SQIVND (reference sequence). CDR3: CASSIGQPGLAGADETQYF. CDR3 in DNA: TGTGCCAGTAGTATCGGCCAACCGGGACTAGCGGGAGCGGATGAGACCCAGTACTTC. Combining the CDR3 with reference TRBV19 and TRBJ2-5 gives the whole variable domain DGGITQSPKYLFRKEGQNVTLSCEQNLNHDAMYWYRQDPGQGLRLIYYSQIVNDFQKGDIAEGYSVSREKKESFPLTVTSAQKNPTAFYLCASSIGQPGLAGADETQYFGPGTRLLVL.

Only a few counts were recorded for this clone. The chain couples TRBV18 to TRBJ1-6; 9 positions agree with TRBD1. Per the germline V gene, CDR1 is KGHSH and CDR2 is LQKENI. With 3 bases clipped from V and 7 bases from J, the junction kept 4 bases outside the gene matches. The CDR3 is made up of 15 amino acids. The DNA for the CDR3 is TGTGCCAGCTCACCTACGACAGGGGGGAATTCACCCCTCCACTTT. Translated, it gives CASSPTTGGNSPLHF.

In this sample, this clone turned up a few times. The rearrangement uses TRBV6-5 and TRBJ2-1; 7 bases line up with TRBD2. Losses at the gene ends were 4 bases for V and 0 bases for J; bases not matched to a gene: 6. Germline-derived CDR1 and CDR2 are MNHEY and SVGAGI. The CDR3 covers 16 residues. CDR3 DNA: TGTGCCAGCAGTTTCCAGGGCGGGAGCTCCTACAATGAGCAGTTCTTC. Translating it yields CASSFQGGSSYNEQFF.

This clone was counted between two and nine times. V and J are TRBV30 and TRBJ2-7; 10 nucleotides align to TRBD1. The germline CDR1 and CDR2 sequences are GTSNPN and SVGIG (reference sequence). V was pared by 0 bases and J by 3 bases, with 5 bases of the junction left unmatched. The CDR3 extends over 15 amino acids. CDR3 nucleotide sequence: TGTGCCTGGAGTGTATGGGGACAGGGGAACTACGAGCAGTACTTC. This gives the protein CAWSVWGQGNYEQYF.

CDR3 loop: CASRPWRDRGNQPQHF. In nucleotides, the CDR3 is TGTGCCAGTAGGCCCTGGAGGGACAGGGGGAACCAGCCCCAGCATTTT. The chain couples TRBV19 to TRBJ1-5; 11 bases fit TRBD1. In germline, CDR1 is LNHDA, CDR2 SQIVND (reference sequence). This CDR3 comprises 16 residues. V dropped 6 bases and J dropped 7; count of bases not matched to a gene: 11.

The chain couples TRBV5-6 to TRBJ1-1; the match to TRBD1 covers 7 bases. Germline V gives CDR1 SGHDT, CDR2 YYEEEE. V dropped 2 bases and J dropped 0; count of bases not matched to a gene: 4. The CDR3 covers 15 residues. The chain's CDR3 is CASSFRGTVNTEAFF. The CDR3 coding sequence is TGTGCCAGCAGCTTCAGGGGGACCGTGAACACTGAAGCTTTCTTT.

The chain couples TRBV2 to TRBJ2-1, with TRBD2 matching 9 bases. Trimming cost V 1 base and J 3 bases; bases outside gene matches: 7. The CDR3 totals 17 residues. The V gene's germline CDR1 is SNHLY and CDR2 FYNNEI. CDR3 amino acids: CASSEGAGGWNYNEQFF. DNA of the CDR3: TGTGCCAGCAGTGAAGGGGCGGGAGGGTGGAACTACAATGAGCAGTTCTTC.

The chain couples TRBV6-5 to TRBJ2-3, with D possibly TRBD1 on 6 matching bases. The germline V gene has CDR1 MNHEY and CDR2 SVGAGI. The V gene lost 4 bases and the J gene lost 9 bases, with 20 bases spanning the gap. This CDR3 spans 15 amino acids. This CDR3 reads CASSSIGGSSGTQYF. As DNA, the CDR3 is TGTGCCAGCAGTTCAATAGGGGGTTCCTCTGGGACGCAGTATTTT.

This chain uses TRBV7-8 with TRBJ1-5; a possible D gene is TRBD1 (6 bases). The CDR3 is 17 residues long. CDR1 and CDR2 from the germline V gene are SGHVS and FQNEAQ. V shed 5 bases and J shed 2 bases, with 19 bases lying between them. The CDR3 nucleotides are TGTGCCAGCAGCGCCCTTTACAGGGAGCCGGGCAATCAGCCCCAGCATTTT. Its translation: CASSALYREPGNQPQHF.

This clone was counted between two and nine times. The gene calls are TRBV7-2 and TRBJ1-1, with 8 bases matching TRBD1. Trimming at V came to 2 bases and at J to 5 bases, leaving 4 bases not matched to a gene. The CDR3 spans 14 residues. Germline V lookup: CDR1 SGHTA, CDR2 FQGNSA. CDR3: CASSLQGAGTEAFF. The CDR3 nucleotides are TGTGCCAGCAGCTTACAGGGGGCTGGTACTGAAGCTTTCTTT.

This rearrangement joins TRBV18 to TRBJ1-6; possible D gene TRBD1, 6 bases. V was trimmed by 8 bases and J by 7 bases, leaving 12 bases between them. The length of the CDR3 is 13 residues. Germline values: CDR1 KGHSH, CDR2 LQKENI. The CDR3 DNA sequence: TGTGCCAGCCAGGACAGCGGAAATTCACCCCTCCACTTT. As protein: CASQDSGNSPLHF.

The rearrangement links TRBV29-1 to TRBJ1-2, with D perhaps TRBD1 (5 bases). V was clipped by 3 bases and J by 5 bases, with 10 bases between them. Germline loops: CDR1 SQVTM, CDR2 ANQGSEA. The CDR3 contains 12 residues. CDR3 DNA: TGCAGCGTTGACAGGGTTCATTATGGCTACACCTTC. It translates to CSVDRVHYGYTF.

This clone was picked up a small number of times. Other DNA sequences in this specimen translate into the identical CDR3. This rearrangement joins TRBV18 to TRBJ2-5, with 9 bases lining up with TRBD1. CDR3 length: 14 amino acids. The trim removed 5 bases at V and 2 bases at J, leaving 3 bases unmatched. Germline assignment: CDR1 KGHSH and CDR2 LQKENI. CDR3 loop: CASSATGGQETQYF. DNA for the CDR3: TGTGCCAGCTCAGCGACAGGGGGACAAGAGACCCAGTACTTC.

This clone was counted only a few times. The chain employs TRBV5-4 and TRBJ2-3, with D tentatively TRBD2 (5 bases). The germline gives CDR1 SGHNT, CDR2 YYREEE (reference sequence). The CDR3 sequence is 11 residues long. The V end lost 4 bases, the J end lost 6 bases, and 6 bases lay between the germline ends. The CDR3 coding sequence is TGTGCCAGCAGCGGGGAGGATACGCAGTATTTT. Protein: CASSGEDTQYF.

This clone was seen ten or more times. The chain couples TRBV7-3 to TRBJ2-3; perhaps TRBD2 as D (5 bases). The CDR3 consists of 12 residues. V gave up 6 bases and J gave up 4 bases, with 8 bases separating them. Germline loops: CDR1 SGHTA, CDR2 FQGTGA. CDR3 coding DNA: TGTGCCAGCAGTAGCGATGCAGATACGCAGTATTTT. Protein product: CASSSDADTQYF.

The chain links TRBV15 to TRBJ2-7; TRBD2 might be the D (5 bases). Trimming took off 0 bases at V and 2 bases at J, with 17 bases between the two ends. The germline V gene has CDR1 LNHNV and CDR2 YYDKDF (reference sequence). This CDR3 is 17 amino acids long. This CDR3 is CATSRDHSAGDTYEQYF. In DNA form, the CDR3 reads TGTGCCACCAGCAGAGATCACTCGGCGGGCGATACCTACGAGCAGTACTTC.

The V call is TRBV30, the J call TRBJ2-2; 7 positions agree with TRBD2. Trimming at V came to 2 bases and at J to 6 bases, leaving 9 bases not matched to a gene. In germline, CDR1 is GTSNPN, CDR2 SVGIG (reference sequence). The CDR3 spans 15 residues. The CDR3 DNA is TGTGCCTGGAGTCCCCCCCCAGGGAGGGCCGGGGAGCTGTTTTTT. This sequence encodes CAWSPPPGRAGELFF.

This clone was recorded once. This sequence joins TRBV7-3 and TRBJ2-3; 9 bases fit TRBD2. The ends lost 6 bases at V and 5 bases at J; junction bases unmatched: 6. Germline assignment: CDR1 SGHTA and CDR2 FQGTGA. The CDR3 is 14 amino acids. The CDR3, as DNA: TGTGCCAGCAGTCCCCAACTAGCGGGAGATACGCAGTATTTT. Encoded protein: CASSPQLAGDTQYF.

This clone appeared a few times. J is TRBJ1-1 and V is TRBV5-6; possibly TRBD1 for D (5 bases). Looked up from germline, CDR1 is SGHDT and CDR2 is YYEEEE. V was pared by 3 bases and J by 5 bases, with 11 bases between. The CDR3 spans 13 residues. CDR3 sequence: CASSYPGLTEAFF. Here the CDR3 DNA reads TGTGCCAGCAGCTATCCAGGGTTAACTGAAGCTTTCTTT.

The V call is TRBV2, the J call TRBJ2-5, with TRBD1 as a possible D gene (5 bases). The germline V gene has CDR1 SNHLY and CDR2 FYNNEI. Trimming stripped 0 bases from V and 1 base from J, with 6 bases between. The CDR3 spans 14 residues. The CDR3 DNA reads as TGTGCCAGCAGTGAAGCGACAGTCCAAGAGACCCAGTACTTC. It codes for CASSEATVQETQYF.

The rearrangement links TRBV30 to TRBJ2-5, with TRBD2 matching 13 bases. The V and J ends lost 7 bases and 5 bases, in that order; junction bases with no gene match: 13. The CDR3 length is 16 residues. The germline CDR1 and CDR2 sequences are GTSNPN and SVGIG (reference sequence). The CDR3 bases are TGTGCCTCCGATCACCCCGGGACTAGCGGGATGGAGACCCAGTACTTC. It yields the protein CASDHPGTSGMETQYF.